The TCR beta chain under discussion was sequenced for a study of CD8+ T cells in alopecia areata. Study as a whole: The authors scored treated patients' severity by affected scalp percentage. Notes on the study in general: Tofacitinib did not eliminate many expanded lesional clones from scalp or blood. Tofacitinib delivered significant drops in scalp clonality and in expanded CD8+ clones among the top 100. Shared TCR sequences were less clear between patients than in mice, possibly partly from HLA diversity.

The sequencing template was cDNA reverse transcribed from extracted RNA. This table comes from immunoSEQ multiplex PCR, and its TCRdb copy is limited to in-frame clones, with some not included. Of roughly 190,000 clones in the sample, roughly three fifths were seen once. The length of the CDR3 is 15 residues. CDR1 and CDR2 from the germline V gene are SNHLY and FYNNEI. The V and J ends lost 4 bases and 3 bases respectively, with 16 bases between them. A word on this clone: What it recognizes is unknown.

As to treatment: oral pan-JAK inhibitor, 5-10 mg twice daily. The chain links TRBV2 to TRBJ2-7; perhaps TRBD2 as D (5 bases). The sequence was obtained from a human donor with alopecia areata. The sample here was CD4+ T cells sorted from blood, taken at week 49, from a patient treated with tofacitinib. CDR3 region: CASSASVSGRYEQYF. DNA of the CDR3: TGTGCCAGCAGTGCCTCTGTGAGCGGTCGCTACGAGCAGTACTTC.